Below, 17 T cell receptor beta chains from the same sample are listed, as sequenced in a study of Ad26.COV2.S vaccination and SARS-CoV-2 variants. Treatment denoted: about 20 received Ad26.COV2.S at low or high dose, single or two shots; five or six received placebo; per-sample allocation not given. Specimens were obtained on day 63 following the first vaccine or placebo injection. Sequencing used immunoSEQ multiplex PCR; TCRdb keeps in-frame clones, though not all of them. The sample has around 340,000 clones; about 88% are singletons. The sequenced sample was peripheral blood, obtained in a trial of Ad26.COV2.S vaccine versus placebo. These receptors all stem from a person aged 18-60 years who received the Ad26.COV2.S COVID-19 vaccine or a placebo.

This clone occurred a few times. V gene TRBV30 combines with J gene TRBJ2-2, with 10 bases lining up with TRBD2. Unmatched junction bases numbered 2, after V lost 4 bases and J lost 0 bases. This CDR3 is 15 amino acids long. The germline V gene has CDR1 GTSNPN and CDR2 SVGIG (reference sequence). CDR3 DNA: TGTGCCTGGAAGCGGGAGGGGGCGAACACCGGGGAGCTGTTTTTT. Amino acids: CAWKREGANTGELFF. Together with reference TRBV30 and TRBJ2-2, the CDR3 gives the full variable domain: SQTIHQWPATLVQPVGSPLSLECTVEGTSNPNLYWYRQAAGRGLQLLFYSVGIGQISSEVPQNLSASRPQDRQFILSSKKLLLSDSGFYLCAWKREGANTGELFFGEGSRLTVL.

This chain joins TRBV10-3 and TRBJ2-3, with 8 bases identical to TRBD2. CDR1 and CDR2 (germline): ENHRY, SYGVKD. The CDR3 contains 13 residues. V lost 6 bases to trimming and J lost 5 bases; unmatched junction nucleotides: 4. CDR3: CAISTSGVDTQYF. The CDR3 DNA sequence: TGTGCCATCAGCACTAGCGGAGTAGATACGCAGTATTTT.

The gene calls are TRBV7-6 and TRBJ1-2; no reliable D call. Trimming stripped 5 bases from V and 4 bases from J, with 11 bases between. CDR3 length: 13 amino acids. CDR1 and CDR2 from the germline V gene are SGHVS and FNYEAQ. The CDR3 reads CASSHNSGYGYTF. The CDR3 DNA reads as TGTGCCAGCAGCCACAACTCCGGCTATGGCTACACCTTC.

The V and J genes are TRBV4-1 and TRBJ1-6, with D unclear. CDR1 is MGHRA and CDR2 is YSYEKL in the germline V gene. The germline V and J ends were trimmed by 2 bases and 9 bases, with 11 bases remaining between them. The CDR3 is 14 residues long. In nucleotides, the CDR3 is TGCGCCAGCAGCCAACTGGTCGTTGGTTCACCCCTCCACTTT. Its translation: CASSQLVVGSPLHF.

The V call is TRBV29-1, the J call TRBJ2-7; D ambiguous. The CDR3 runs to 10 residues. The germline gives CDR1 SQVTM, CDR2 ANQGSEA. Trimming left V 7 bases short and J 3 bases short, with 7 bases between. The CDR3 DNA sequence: TGCAGCGCCCAAGGCTACGAGCAGTACTTC. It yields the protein CSAQGYEQYF.

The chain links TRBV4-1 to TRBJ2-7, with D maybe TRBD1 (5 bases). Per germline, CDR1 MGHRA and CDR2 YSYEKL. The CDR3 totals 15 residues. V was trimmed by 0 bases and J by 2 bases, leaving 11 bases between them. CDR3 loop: CASSQERTPAYEQYF. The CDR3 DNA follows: TGCGCCAGCAGCCAAGAGAGGACACCCGCCTACGAGCAGTACTTC.

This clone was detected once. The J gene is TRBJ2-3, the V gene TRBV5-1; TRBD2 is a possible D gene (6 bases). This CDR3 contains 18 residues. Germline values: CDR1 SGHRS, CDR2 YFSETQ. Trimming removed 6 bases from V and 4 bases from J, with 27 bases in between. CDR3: CASNNRIPGGVNADTQYF. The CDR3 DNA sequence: TGCGCCAGCAATAACAGAATCCCTGGAGGGGTTAACGCAGATACGCAGTATTTT.

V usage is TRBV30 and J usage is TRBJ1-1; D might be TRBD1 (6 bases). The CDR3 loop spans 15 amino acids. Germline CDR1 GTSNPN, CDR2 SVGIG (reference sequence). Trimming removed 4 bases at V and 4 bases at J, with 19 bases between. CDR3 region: CAWTTGVGAGTEAFF. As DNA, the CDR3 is TGTGCCTGGACCACCGGGGTGGGGGCGGGCACTGAAGCTTTCTTT.

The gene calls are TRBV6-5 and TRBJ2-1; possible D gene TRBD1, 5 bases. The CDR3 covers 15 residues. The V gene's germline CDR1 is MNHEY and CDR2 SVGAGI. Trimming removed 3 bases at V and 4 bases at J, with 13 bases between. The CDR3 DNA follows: TGTGCCAGCAGTTATAGTGGAGACAGTTACAATGAGCAGTTCTTC. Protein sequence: CASSYSGDSYNEQFF.

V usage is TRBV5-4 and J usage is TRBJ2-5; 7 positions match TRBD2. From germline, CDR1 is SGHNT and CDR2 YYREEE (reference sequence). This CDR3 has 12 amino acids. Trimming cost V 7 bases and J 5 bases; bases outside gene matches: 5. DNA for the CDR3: TGTGCCAGCCAGACCGGGGGGGAGACCCAGTACTTC. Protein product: CASQTGGETQYF.

The CDR3 loop reads CASSDRGQGNTGELFF. CDR3 DNA: TGTGCCAGCAGCGATCGGGGACAGGGAAACACCGGGGAGCTGTTTTTT. V and J are TRBV7-8 and TRBJ2-2, with TRBD1 identical over 9 bases. The junction had 6 bases not matched to a gene; V was cut back by 5 bases and J by 2 bases. This CDR3 comprises 16 residues. CDR1 is SGHVS, CDR2 FQNEAQ, per germline.

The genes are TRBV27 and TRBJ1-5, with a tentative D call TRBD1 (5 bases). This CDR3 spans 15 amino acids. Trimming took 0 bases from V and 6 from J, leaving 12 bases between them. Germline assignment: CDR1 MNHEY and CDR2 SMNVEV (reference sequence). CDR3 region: CASSLSGMGGQPQHF. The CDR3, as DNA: TGTGCCAGCAGTTTATCGGGTATGGGGGGTCAGCCCCAGCATTTT.

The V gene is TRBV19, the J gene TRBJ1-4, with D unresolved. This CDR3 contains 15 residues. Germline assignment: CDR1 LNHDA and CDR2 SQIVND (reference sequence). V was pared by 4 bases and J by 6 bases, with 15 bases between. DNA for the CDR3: TGTGCCAGTAGTAGCGGCACTACTGAGGATGAAAAACTGTTTTTT. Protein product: CASSSGTTEDEKLFF.

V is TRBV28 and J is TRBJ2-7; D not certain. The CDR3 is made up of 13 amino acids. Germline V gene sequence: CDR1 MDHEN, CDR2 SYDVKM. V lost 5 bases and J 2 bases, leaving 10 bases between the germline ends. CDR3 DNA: TGTGCCAGCAGTCCGACCCGCCCCTACGAGCAGTACTTC. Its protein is CASSPTRPYEQYF.

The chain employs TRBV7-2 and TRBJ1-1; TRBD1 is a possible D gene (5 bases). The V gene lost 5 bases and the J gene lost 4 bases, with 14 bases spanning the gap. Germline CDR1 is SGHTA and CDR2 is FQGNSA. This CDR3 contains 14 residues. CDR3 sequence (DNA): TGTGCCAGCAGCCCCCGGCAGGGAAGCACTGAAGCTTTCTTT. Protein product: CASSPRQGSTEAFF.

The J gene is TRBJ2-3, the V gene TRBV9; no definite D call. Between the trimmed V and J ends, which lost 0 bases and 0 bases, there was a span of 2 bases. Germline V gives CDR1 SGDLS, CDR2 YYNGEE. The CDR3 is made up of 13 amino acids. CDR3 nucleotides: TGTGCCAGCAGCGTAGACAGCACAGATACGCAGTATTTT. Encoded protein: CASSVDSTDTQYF.

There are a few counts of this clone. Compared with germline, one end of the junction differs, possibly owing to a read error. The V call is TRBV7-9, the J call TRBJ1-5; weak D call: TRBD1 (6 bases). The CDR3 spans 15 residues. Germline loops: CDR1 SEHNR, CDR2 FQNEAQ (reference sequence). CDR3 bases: TGTGCCAGTAGCTTAAAGGGGGGCGGCAATCAGCCCCAGCATTTT. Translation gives CASSLKGGGNQPQHF.